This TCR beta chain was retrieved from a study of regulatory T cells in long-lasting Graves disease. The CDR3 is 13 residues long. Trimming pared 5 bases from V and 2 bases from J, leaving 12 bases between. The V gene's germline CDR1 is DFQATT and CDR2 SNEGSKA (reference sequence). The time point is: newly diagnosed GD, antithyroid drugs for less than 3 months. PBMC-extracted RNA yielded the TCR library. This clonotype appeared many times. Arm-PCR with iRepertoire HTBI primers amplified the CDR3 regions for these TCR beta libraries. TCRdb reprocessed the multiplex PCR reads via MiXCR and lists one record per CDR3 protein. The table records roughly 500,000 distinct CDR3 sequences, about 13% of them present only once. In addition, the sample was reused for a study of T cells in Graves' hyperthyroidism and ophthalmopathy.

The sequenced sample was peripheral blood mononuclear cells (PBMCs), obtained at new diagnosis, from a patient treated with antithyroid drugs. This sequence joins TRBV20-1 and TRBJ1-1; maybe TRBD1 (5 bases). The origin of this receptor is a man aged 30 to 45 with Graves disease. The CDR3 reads CSAGGLYNTEAFF. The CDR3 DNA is TGCAGTGCTGGGGGACTGTACAACACTGAAGCTTTCTTT.